This T cell receptor beta chain was obtained from a study of technical replicates of blood from a handful of donors. Sequenced by immunoSEQ multiplex PCR; TCRdb stores in-frame clones only, minus some. The table records 58,000 or so clones, approximately 83% of them present only once. This TCR was sampled from a human donor in good health. Some clones in this sample may be carry-over from other donors' samples. Material for sequencing was PBMCs.

The CDR3 DNA is TGTGCCAGCAGCCCTATAGGTTTGAGGGACTCCCGGAACACCGGGGAGCTGTTTTTT. Amino acid sequence: CASSPIGLRDSRNTGELFF. This chain uses TRBV5-5 with TRBJ2-2; D is possibly TRBD2 (6 bases). CDR3 length equals 19 residues. Germline V gives CDR1 SGHKS, CDR2 YYEKEE (reference sequence). V was pared by 4 bases and J by 1 base, with 23 bases between.